This T cell receptor beta chain was sequenced during a study of blood T cell repertoires in COVID-19. Whole-study context: Whether acute or convalescent, the COVID-19 samples came from the United States, Italy and Spain.

The CDR3 is 17 amino acids. Germline loops: CDR1 LGHNA, CDR2 YSLEER. V lost 4 bases, J lost 2 bases, and 10 bases stayed unmatched. As processed by the authors: Reference gene primers were amplified, and this amplification served to estimate nucleated cell counts. Only in-frame clones appear in the TCRdb table, and some are missing; sequencing was by immunoSEQ multiplex PCR. The V and J calls and the clone size are those of that table, but D and trimming were determined from the DNA. Among 150,000 to 180,000 clones listed, about nine tenths were seen once. The TCR was taken from a woman aged 70-85 years with acute or convalescent COVID-19. The rearrangement links TRBV4-3 to TRBJ2-1, with TRBD2 matching over 8 bases. The sample consisted of peripheral blood. Here the CDR3 reads CASSRTIQRGPYNEQFF. DNA for the CDR3: TGCGCCAGCAGCCGCACCATCCAGCGGGGGCCCTACAATGAGCAGTTCTTC.